This T cell receptor (beta chain) was identified during a study of neurological immune-mediated disorders. Volunteers from a blood bank in Maryland, USA, constituted the healthy controls. Unsorted libraries came from 2 million PBMCs stored at -80 °C. Study-level results: The greatest TCR clonal expansion appeared in HTLV-1-associated myelopathy and the smallest, falling below healthy controls, in multiple sclerosis.

Trimming cost V 2 bases and J 1 base, with 3 bases left between them. Germline values: CDR1 MDHEN, CDR2 SYDVKM. This CDR3 contains 14 residues. The table lists this clonotype with many counts. Its target is not known. TCRdb fed the 5' RACE reads into MiXCR, producing one record per CDR3 protein. In the table there are approximately 48,000 distinct CDR3 sequences, around 17% of which are singletons. This chain connects TRBV28 to TRBJ2-6; no firm D call. This clonotype was sampled from a man between 60 and 75 years old in good health. Source material: PBMCs. The CDR3: CASSLHSGANVLTF. CDR3 DNA: TGTGCCAGCAGTTTACATTCTGGGGCCAACGTCCTGACTTTC.